A selection of T cell receptor beta chains follows, all from one sample in a study of cytotoxic CD8 clonotypes in ibrutinib-treated CLL. Assay: immunoSEQ multiplex PCR; the TCRdb copy retains only in-frame clones and omits some. The sample lists roughly 20,000 clones; approximately 74% were seen once. Here the sequenced sample was PBMCs, taken before ibrutinib treatment. The receptors derive from a human donor with chronic lymphocytic leukemia. Both conserved end residues are part of each CDR3. The D gene is left open where the match is weak. Size is omitted from some rows. Given values are once, few, many or a class for expanded clones.

len: 14
abundance: NA
d_gene: NA
v_gene: TRBV28
j_gene: TRBJ2-7
CDR3aa: CASSRLTRFYEQYF
CDR3nt: TGTGCCAGCAGCCGCCTGACTAGGTTCTACGAGCAGTACTTC

len: 12
abundance: NA
d_gene: NA
v_gene: TRBV28
j_gene: TRBJ1-4
CDR3aa: CASSIRNEKLFF
CDR3nt: TGTGCCAGCAGCATACGAAATGAAAAACTGTTTTTT

len: 18
abundance: once
d_gene: TRBD1
v_gene: TRBV2
j_gene: TRBJ2-1
CDR3aa: CASSEMLGPGQGYNEQFF
CDR3nt: TGTGCCAGCAGTGAAATGTTGGGACCGGGACAGGGCTACAATGAGCAGTTCTTC

len: 14
abundance: NA
d_gene: NA
v_gene: TRBV7-9
j_gene: TRBJ1-6
CDR3aa: CASSLWTDNSPLHF
CDR3nt: TGTGCCAGCAGCCTTTGGACAGATAATTCACCCCTCCACTTT

len: 16
abundance: NA
d_gene: NA
v_gene: TRBV5-1
j_gene: TRBJ1-4
CDR3aa: CASSLAGPGDSEKLFF
CDR3nt: TGCGCCAGCAGCTTGGCCGGCCCGGGGGATTCGGAAAAACTGTTTTTT

len: 16
abundance: NA
d_gene: NA
v_gene: TRBV18
j_gene: TRBJ1-1
CDR3aa: CASSPGQQLMNTEAFF
CDR3nt: TGTGCCAGCTCACCAGGTCAACAGCTTATGAACACTGAAGCTTTCTTT

len: 11
abundance: NA
d_gene: NA
v_gene: TRBV6-1
j_gene: TRBJ2-7
CDR3aa: CASTAADEQYF
CDR3nt: TGTGCCAGCACCGCGGCGGACGAGCAGTACTTC

len: 16
abundance: NA
d_gene: NA
v_gene: TRBV18
j_gene: TRBJ2-2
CDR3aa: CASSQTVLSNTGELFF
CDR3nt: TGTGCCAGCTCCCAGACAGTGCTATCGAACACCGGGGAGCTGTTTTTT

len: 15
abundance: few
d_gene: TRBD1
v_gene: TRBV5-4
j_gene: TRBJ2-7
CDR3aa: CASSLLGQGPYEQYF
CDR3nt: TGTGCCAGCAGCTTGTTGGGACAGGGTCCCTACGAGCAGTACTTC

len: 14
abundance: once
d_gene: NA
v_gene: TRBV6-1
j_gene: TRBJ1-2
CDR3aa: CATLEGGLNYGYTF
CDR3nt: TGTGCTACCTTGGAGGGGGGCCTCAACTATGGCTACACCTTC

len: 13
abundance: few
d_gene: NA
v_gene: TRBV27
j_gene: TRBJ2-2
CDR3aa: CASSRRLTGELFF
CDR3nt: TGTGCCAGCAGTCGGAGACTCACCGGGGAGCTGTTTTTT

len: 18
abundance: NA
d_gene: NA
v_gene: TRBV9
j_gene: TRBJ2-3
CDR3aa: CASSQGRGRGMVTDTQYF
CDR3nt: TGTGCCAGCAGCCAAGGGAGGGGCAGGGGAATGGTCACAGATACGCAGTATTTT

len: 18
abundance: few
d_gene: TRBD1
v_gene: TRBV5-1
j_gene: TRBJ2-7
CDR3aa: CASSFFPGTTGTFYEQYF
CDR3nt: TGCGCCAGCAGCTTCTTCCCGGGTACGACAGGGACCTTCTACGAGCAGTACTTC

len: 17
abundance: NA
d_gene: TRBD2
v_gene: TRBV28
j_gene: TRBJ2-3
CDR3aa: CASRFLGLAGGTDTQYF
CDR3nt: TGTGCCAGCAGGTTCTTGGGACTAGCGGGAGGCACAGATACGCAGTATTTT

len: 16
abundance: NA
d_gene: NA
v_gene: TRBV19
j_gene: TRBJ2-1
CDR3aa: CASSVRDGSSYNEQFF
CDR3nt: TGTGCCAGTAGTGTACGGGACGGAAGCTCCTACAATGAGCAGTTCTTC